This T cell receptor (beta chain) came from a study of control samples from healthy donors and cancer patients. This CDR3 spans 19 amino acids. Germline CDR1 reads LNHDA; CDR2 reads SQIVND (reference sequence). V lost 4 bases and J 0 bases, leaving 22 bases between the germline ends. The table came from immunoSEQ multiplex PCR; TCRdb's copy has only in-frame clones and leaves some out. Of 15,000 to 18,000 clones in the sample, about nine tenths were seen once. The rearrangement uses TRBV19 and TRBJ1-3, with D possibly matching TRBD1 (6 bases). This clonotype originated in a woman in her seventies with colorectal cancer. Sequenced sample: PBMCs. The CDR3 sequence: CASSKFSGGGTFSGNTIYF. Here the CDR3 DNA reads TGTGCCAGTAGTAAATTCTCCGGTGGGGGCACCTTCTCTGGAAACACCATATATTTT.